This T cell receptor (beta chain) was profiled in a study of T cell repertoires in cytomegalovirus infection. Looking at the study overall: Use of recently identified HLA-C-restricted and well-studied HLA-B-restricted CMV epitopes was part of the study. Indicated by public TCR beta signatures were CMV infection and matching HLA type.

This CDR3 region has 13 residues. Germline CDR1 is MNHNS and CDR2 is SASEGT. V lost 6 bases and J 5 bases, leaving 14 bases between the germline ends. On this clonotype: Its cognate antigen is unknown.

MiXCR, applied by TCRdb to the reads, yields one record per CDR3 protein. The sample has some 920,000 distinct CDR3 sequences, roughly a third seen once. Regarding the study as a whole: Accumulated public TCR beta family frequency recognized individuals carrying CMV together with the relevant HLA. Ex vivo, HLA-C-restricted CMV-specific TCR beta clonotypes prevailed over the rest of the response.

The clonotype was recovered from a human donor in good health (CMV status not recorded). Some clones in this sample may be carry-over from other donors' samples. The rearrangement joins TRBV6-1 to TRBJ2-7; D gene uncertain. The sample consisted of cultured CD8+ T cells from PBMCs, taken from culture after CMV antigen stimulation. CDR3 region: CASSERWGHEQYF. In DNA, the CDR3 is TGTGCCAGCAGCGAAAGGTGGGGTCACGAGCAGTACTTC.